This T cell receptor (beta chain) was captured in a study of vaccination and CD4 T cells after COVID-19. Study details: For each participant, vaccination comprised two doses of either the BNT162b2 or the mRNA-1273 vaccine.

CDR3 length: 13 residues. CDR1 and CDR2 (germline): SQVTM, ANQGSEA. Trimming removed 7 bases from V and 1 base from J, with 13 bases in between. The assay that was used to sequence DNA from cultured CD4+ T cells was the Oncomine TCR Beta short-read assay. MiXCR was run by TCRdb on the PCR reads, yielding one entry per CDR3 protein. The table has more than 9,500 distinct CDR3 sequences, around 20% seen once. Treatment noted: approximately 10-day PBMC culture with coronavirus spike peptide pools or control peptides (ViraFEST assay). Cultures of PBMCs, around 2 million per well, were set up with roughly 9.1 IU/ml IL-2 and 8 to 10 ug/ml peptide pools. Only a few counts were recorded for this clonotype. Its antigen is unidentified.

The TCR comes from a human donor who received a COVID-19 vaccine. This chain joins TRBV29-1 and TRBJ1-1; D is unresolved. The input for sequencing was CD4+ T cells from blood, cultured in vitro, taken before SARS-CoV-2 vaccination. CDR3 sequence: CSAVARQNTEAFF. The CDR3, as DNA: TGCAGCGCCGTTGCGAGACAGAACACTGAAGCTTTCTTT.